These 12 T cell receptor beta chains came from one sample sequenced in a study of response to subunit inactivated influenza vaccine. MiXCR was run by TCRdb on the RT-PCR reads, yielding one entry per CDR3 protein. The sample consists of 500,000 to 600,000 distinct CDR3 sequences, 14% of them appearing once. Sample: PBMCs from blood, taken 11 to 12 days after vaccination. The source is a middle-aged man who received an inactivated influenza vaccine.

V usage is TRBV29-1 and J usage is TRBJ2-5; D not certain. The ends were cut back, 3 bases at V and 6 bases at J, with 11 bases in the middle. This CDR3 comprises 12 residues. Per the germline V gene, CDR1 is SQVTM and CDR2 is ANQGSEA. CDR3 nucleotides: TGCAGCGTTGATGGGCCTCTCCAGACCCAGTACTTC. This translates into CSVDGPLQTQYF. The full variable domain, in which reference TRBV29-1 and TRBJ2-5 provide the parts outside the CDR3, is SAVISQKPSRDICQRGTSLTIQCQVDSQVTMMFWYRQQPGQSLTLIATANQGSEATYESGFVIDKFPISRPNLTFSTLTVSNMSPEDSSIYLCSVDGPLQTQYFGPGTRLLVL.

This clonotype was detected a few times. The V call is TRBV28, the J call TRBJ1-5; D unresolved. V lost 9 bases to trimming and J lost 3 bases, with 12 bases between them. The CDR3 length is 13 residues. Germline CDR1 is MDHEN and CDR2 is SYDVKM. For the CDR3, the DNA is TGTGCCAGTGTATCGAGGACCAATCAGCCCCAGCATTTT. Its protein is CASVSRTNQPQHF. The variable domain in full, completed from reference TRBV28 and TRBJ1-5, reads DVKVTQSSRYLVKRTGEKVFLECVQDMDHENMFWYRQDPGLGLRLIYFSYDVKMKEKGDIPEGYSVSREKKERFSLILESASTNQTSMYLCASVSRTNQPQHFGDGTRLSIL.

This chain links TRBV6-1 with TRBJ2-1, with D unclear. This CDR3 has 15 amino acids. Trimming stripped 5 bases from V and 6 bases from J, with 17 bases between. The germline V gene encodes CDR1 MNHNS and CDR2 SASEGT. The CDR3 coding sequence is TGTGCCAGCAGTCCCCGGCCCATCCCAAGCAATGAGCAGTTCTTC. Protein sequence: CASSPRPIPSNEQFF.

This clonotype was counted ten times or more. V and J are TRBV2 and TRBJ2-3; TRBD1 matches 12 bases. V dropped 8 bases and J dropped 2; count of bases not matched to a gene: 5. The CDR3 is 15 residues long. The germline V gene has CDR1 SNHLY and CDR2 FYNNEI. Here the CDR3 reads CASGGQGAFTDTQYF. The CDR3 region has the DNA TGTGCCAGCGGGGGACAGGGGGCTTTCACAGATACGCAGTATTTT.

The genes are TRBV28 and TRBJ2-5, with D possibly being TRBD2 (6 bases). Germline V CDR1 and CDR2: MDHEN, SYDVKM. The CDR3 is 14 amino acids. Trimming removed 6 bases at V and 5 bases at J, with 16 bases between. The CDR3 sequence: CASSSVNRGETQYF. The DNA of the CDR3 is TGTGCCAGCAGCTCCGTGAACCGGGGGGAGACCCAGTACTTC. Variable domain in full (rest from reference TRBV28 and TRBJ2-5): DVKVTQSSRYLVKRTGEKVFLECVQDMDHENMFWYRQDPGLGLRLIYFSYDVKMKEKGDIPEGYSVSREKKERFSLILESASTNQTSMYLCASSSVNRGETQYFGPGTRLLVL.

Ten or more counts support this clonotype. The DNA is omitted, as the CDR3 cannot be located on it reliably, and the CDR3 follows TCRdb's listing. The rearrangement joins TRBV6-5 to TRBJ2-7; TRBD2 is the table's D call, not checked against the DNA. The CDR3 adds up to 14 amino acids, both ends counted. Germline-derived CDR1 and CDR2 are MNHEY and SVGAGI. The CDR3 protein is CASSSSGLGYEQYF.

The V and J genes are TRBV7-9 and TRBJ1-1; 7 positions agree with TRBD1. CDR1 and CDR2 from the germline V gene are SEHNR and FQNEAQ (reference sequence). Trimming removed 4 bases from V and 4 bases from J; junction bases left unmatched: 6. The CDR3 totals 14 residues. Written as DNA, the CDR3 is TGTGCCAGCAGCTCTCCGACAGGGATCACTGAAGCTTTCTTT. Translating it yields CASSSPTGITEAFF.

The V call is TRBV5-5, the J call TRBJ1-2; 7 nucleotides match TRBD1. Germline CDR1 reads SGHKS; CDR2 reads YYEKEE (reference sequence). The CDR3 length is 16 residues. Losses at the gene ends were 2 bases for V and 0 bases for J; bases not matched to a gene: 7. CDR3 region: CASSFGPGTANYGYTF. CDR3 bases: TGTGCCAGCAGCTTCGGGCCCGGGACAGCTAACTATGGCTACACCTTC.

Only a few counts were recorded for this clonotype. This chain links TRBV7-8 with TRBJ2-5, with a weak D call TRBD2 (6 bases). CDR3 length: 17 residues. Looked up from germline, CDR1 is SGHVS and CDR2 is FQNEAQ. Trimming left V 5 bases short and J 5 bases short, with 24 bases between. The CDR3 DNA follows: TGTGCCAGCAGCAAGGAGGGTTGGGGCCAGCGCCTCGAGACCCAGTACTTC. This encodes CASSKEGWGQRLETQYF. The whole variable domain, filled in from reference TRBV7-8 and TRBJ2-5, reads GAGVSQSPRYKVAKRGQDVALRCDPISGHVSLFWYQQALGQGPEFLTYFQNEAQLDKSGLPSDRFFAERPEGSVSTLKIQRTQQEDSAVYLCASSKEGWGQRLETQYFGPGTRLLVL.

The gene calls are TRBV20-1 and TRBJ2-1, with no clear D. Germline V gene data show CDR1 as DFQATT and CDR2 as SNEGSKA (reference sequence). Trimming removed 3 bases at V and 8 bases at J, with 11 bases between. CDR3 size: 12 residues. CDR3 sequence (DNA): TGCAGTGCTAGCCCCGGTCGGCATGAGCAGTTCTTC. Protein product: CSASPGRHEQFF.

This clonotype was picked up a small number of times. V and J are TRBV29-1 and TRBJ2-7, with a possible D match to TRBD1 (5 bases). CDR3 size: 16 residues. V was trimmed by 1 base and J by 3 bases, leaving 19 bases between them. Germline CDR1 is SQVTM and CDR2 is ANQGSEA. The CDR3 DNA reads as TGCAGCGTTGAAGTGGCAGGGCAACCCTCCTACTACGAGCAGTACTTC. It codes for CSVEVAGQPSYYEQYF.

The rearrangement uses TRBV29-1 and TRBJ2-5, with TRBD1 identical over 7 bases. Germline V gives CDR1 SQVTM, CDR2 ANQGSEA. The CDR3 is 16 amino acids. Trimming removed 2 bases from V and 2 bases from J; junction bases left unmatched: 11. For the CDR3, the DNA is TGCAGCGTTGAACTCTACTCCGGGACAGTGCAAGAGACCCAGTACTTC. It specifies CSVELYSGTVQETQYF.